These 16 T cell receptor beta chains were sequenced from one sample in a study of blood T cell repertoires in COVID-19. The table came from immunoSEQ multiplex PCR; TCRdb's copy has only in-frame clones and leaves some out. The sample consists of approximately 80,000 clones, 82% of them appearing once. The sample taken for sequencing was peripheral blood. The receptors stem from a man aged 55-75 years with acute or convalescent COVID-19.

This clone was counted between two and nine times. The chain employs TRBV4-2 and TRBJ1-6; possibly TRBD1 for D (6 bases). Germline CDR1 reads LGHNA; CDR2 reads YNFKEQ. The V and J ends lost 1 base and 10 bases respectively, with 11 bases between them. There are 14 residues in the CDR3. The CDR3 coding sequence is TGTGCCAGCAGCCAAGGGCAGGGACAATCACCCCTCCACTTT. Encoded protein: CASSQGQGQSPLHF.

This clone was picked up one time. V usage is TRBV5-4 and J usage is TRBJ1-6, with D possibly matching TRBD1 (6 bases). Trimming removed 3 bases from V and 6 bases from J, with 10 bases in between. Germline assignment: CDR1 SGHNT and CDR2 YYREEE (reference sequence). This CDR3 is built from 14 residues. The CDR3 DNA follows: TGTGCCAGCAGCTCAGACAGGAGTAATTCACCCCTCCACTTT. It is translated as CASSSDRSNSPLHF.

In its sample, this clone was seen a few times. The same CDR3 also results from other DNA sequences found in this sample. The genes are TRBV5-1 and TRBJ2-3, with 10 positions matching TRBD2. V lost 0 bases and J lost 4; bases outside the gene matches: 5. The germline gives CDR1 SGHRS, CDR2 YFSETQ. The CDR3 spans 16 residues. The CDR3 coding sequence is TGCGCCAGCAGCTTGGTTTTAGCGGGAGGTTCAGATACGCAGTATTTT. This gives the protein CASSLVLAGGSDTQYF.

The CDR3 is CASSSGLGGEAFF. The DNA of the CDR3 is TGTGCCAGCAGTTCGGGGTTGGGGGGTGAAGCTTTCTTT. The V and J genes are TRBV6-2 or TRBV6-3 and TRBJ1-1; maybe TRBD1 (5 bases). This CDR3 is built from 13 residues. V was cut by 4 bases and J by 7 bases, with 13 bases left in between. Per germline, CDR1 MNHEY and CDR2 SVGEGT.

DNA for the CDR3: TGTGCCAGCAGCGTAAAAGGGGGCACAGATACGCAGTATTTT. Translation gives CASSVKGGTDTQYF. The rearrangement links TRBV9 to TRBJ2-3, with D possibly being TRBD1 (5 bases). The CDR3 totals 14 residues. V lost 1 base and J lost 1, with 7 bases in between. CDR1 and CDR2 from the germline V gene are SGDLS and YYNGEE.

The chain carries TRBV11-3 and TRBJ2-1; D is ambiguous. This CDR3 spans 11 amino acids. The V gene's germline CDR1 is SGHNT and CDR2 YENEEA. The V end lost 1 base, the J end lost 9 bases, and 4 bases lay between the germline ends. CDR3 in amino acids: CASSLAGEQFF. In nucleotides, the CDR3 is TGTGCCAGCAGCTTAGCAGGTGAGCAGTTCTTC.

The chain links TRBV28 to TRBJ2-7, with D possibly being TRBD1 (5 bases). Germline loops: CDR1 MDHEN, CDR2 SYDVKM. The germline V and J ends were trimmed by 5 bases and 0 bases, with 17 bases remaining between them. The CDR3 has 16 residues. CDR3 region: CASSTTGSQGSYEQYF. CDR3 coding DNA: TGTGCCAGCAGTACTACAGGTTCGCAGGGCTCCTACGAGCAGTACTTC.

This chain links TRBV11-2 with TRBJ1-2, with TRBD1 identical over 9 bases. Germline V gene data show CDR1 as SGHAT and CDR2 as FQNNGV. This CDR3 contains 15 residues. J lost 8 bases, V lost 1 base, and 8 bases had no gene match. CDR3 in DNA: TGTGCCAGCAGCTTAGGCGGGGGACAGGGCCGGGGCTACACCTTC. This codes for CASSLGGGQGRGYTF.

In nucleotides, the CDR3 is TGCGCCAGCAGCTCGAACACCGCAACTAATGAAAAACTGTTTTTT. Protein sequence: CASSSNTATNEKLFF. V usage is TRBV5-1 and J usage is TRBJ1-4, with no clear D. CDR3 size: 15 residues. Germline CDR1 reads SGHRS; CDR2 reads YFSETQ. V was clipped by 3 bases and J by 0 bases, with 9 bases between them.

The chain couples TRBV6-5 to TRBJ2-2; D gene ambiguous. CDR1 and CDR2 (germline): MNHEY, SVGAGI. V gave up 2 bases and J gave up 5 bases, with 9 bases separating them. The CDR3 loop spans 14 amino acids. CDR3: CASSYDPTTGELFF. DNA of the CDR3: TGTGCCAGCAGTTACGATCCAACTACCGGGGAGCTGTTTTTT.

This chain joins TRBV4-2 and TRBJ1-5, with no clear D. The CDR3 length is 13 residues. From germline, CDR1 is LGHNA and CDR2 YNFKEQ. Deletions cut 1 base from V and 5 bases from J, with 6 bases between. CDR3 sequence: CASSQGEDQPQHF. The CDR3 DNA sequence: TGTGCCAGCAGCCAAGGGGAGGATCAGCCCCAGCATTTT.

The rearrangement uses TRBV24-1 and TRBJ2-7; D is perhaps TRBD1 (6 bases). The germline V gene encodes CDR1 KGHDR and CDR2 SFDVKD. V was pared by 10 bases and J by 3 bases, with 15 bases between. The CDR3 has 13 amino acids. CDR3 DNA: TGTGCCACATCCAACACAGGGTTCTACGAGCAGTACTTC. Residues: CATSNTGFYEQYF.

CDR3 protein: CASSGAGTSPLHF. The CDR3 DNA reads as TGTGCCAGCTCAGGGGCAGGGACTTCACCCCTCCACTTT. The rearrangement links TRBV6-5 to TRBJ1-6; possible D gene TRBD1, 6 bases. Germline assignment: CDR1 MNHEY and CDR2 SVGAGI. Deletions cut 8 bases from V and 9 bases from J, with 14 bases between. The CDR3 extends over 13 amino acids.

J is TRBJ1-2 and V is TRBV30; TRBD1 agrees at 7 bases. The length of the CDR3 is 15 residues. CDR1 and CDR2 from the germline V gene are GTSNPN and SVGIG (reference sequence). J lost 3 bases, V lost 8 bases, and 15 bases had no gene match. CDR3 protein: CAGENRGNPYYGYTF. The CDR3 region has the DNA TGTGCCGGGGAGAACAGGGGAAACCCCTACTATGGCTACACCTTC.

This chain uses TRBV6-5 with TRBJ2-3, with TRBD1 identical over 11 bases. V lost 5 bases and J lost 7; bases outside the gene matches: 5. This CDR3 comprises 14 residues. CDR1 and CDR2 from the germline V gene are MNHEY and SVGAGI. The CDR3 loop reads CASSQDRGPYTQYF. The CDR3 DNA sequence: TGTGCCAGCAGTCAGGACAGGGGGCCGTATACGCAGTATTTT.

The V and J genes are TRBV28 and TRBJ1-3; D is unclear. CDR1 is MDHEN, CDR2 SYDVKM, per germline. The CDR3 has 12 residues. Trimming cost V 2 bases and J 6 bases, with 5 bases left between them. The CDR3 DNA follows: TGTGCCAGCAGTTTAAGCGTAAACACCATATATTTT. Its protein is CASSLSVNTIYF.